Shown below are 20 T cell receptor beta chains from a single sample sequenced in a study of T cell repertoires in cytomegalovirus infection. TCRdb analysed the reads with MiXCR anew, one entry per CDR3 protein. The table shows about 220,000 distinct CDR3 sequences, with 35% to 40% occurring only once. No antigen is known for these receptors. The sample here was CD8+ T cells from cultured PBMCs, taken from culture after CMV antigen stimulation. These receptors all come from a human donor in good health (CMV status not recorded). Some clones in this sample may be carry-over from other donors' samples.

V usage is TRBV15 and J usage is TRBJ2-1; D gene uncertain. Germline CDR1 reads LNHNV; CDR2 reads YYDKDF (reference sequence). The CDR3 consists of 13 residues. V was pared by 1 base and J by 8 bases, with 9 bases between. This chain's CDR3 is CATSRGVEDEQFF. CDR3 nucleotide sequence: TGTGCCACCAGCAGAGGGGTTGAGGATGAGCAGTTCTTC.

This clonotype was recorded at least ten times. CDR3: CASSIGARRYTGELFF. DNA for the CDR3: TGTGCCAGTAGTATAGGGGCCCGAAGGTACACCGGGGAGCTGTTTTTT. V is TRBV19 and J is TRBJ2-2; D uncertain. V lost 1 base and J lost 3, with 12 bases in between. Per the germline V gene, CDR1 is LNHDA and CDR2 is SQIVND (reference sequence). This CDR3 is 16 amino acids long.

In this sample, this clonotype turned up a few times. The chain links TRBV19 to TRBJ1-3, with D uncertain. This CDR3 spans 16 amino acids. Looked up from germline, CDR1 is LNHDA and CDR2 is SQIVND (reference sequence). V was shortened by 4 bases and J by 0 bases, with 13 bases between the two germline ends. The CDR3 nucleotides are TGTGCCAGTAGTACACCGATATCAACCTCTGGAAACACCATATATTTT. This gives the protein CASSTPISTSGNTIYF.

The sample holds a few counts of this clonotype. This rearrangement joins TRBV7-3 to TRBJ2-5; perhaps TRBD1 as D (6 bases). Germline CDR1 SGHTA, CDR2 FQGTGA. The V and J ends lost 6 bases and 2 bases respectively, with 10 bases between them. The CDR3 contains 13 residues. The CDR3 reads CASSWTAQETQYF. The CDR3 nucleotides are TGTGCCAGCAGTTGGACAGCGCAAGAGACCCAGTACTTC.

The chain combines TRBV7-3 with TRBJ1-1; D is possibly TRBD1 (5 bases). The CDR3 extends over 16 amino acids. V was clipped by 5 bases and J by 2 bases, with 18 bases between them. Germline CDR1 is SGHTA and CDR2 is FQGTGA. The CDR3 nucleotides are TGTGCCAGCAGCGCTTGGGGGTTCCACGGAAACACTGAAGCTTTCTTT. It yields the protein CASSAWGFHGNTEAFF.

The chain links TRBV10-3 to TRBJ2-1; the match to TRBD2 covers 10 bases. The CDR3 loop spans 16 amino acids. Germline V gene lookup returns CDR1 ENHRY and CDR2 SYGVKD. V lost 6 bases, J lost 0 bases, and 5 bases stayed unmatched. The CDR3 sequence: CAISGLAEDSYNEQFF. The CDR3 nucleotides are TGTGCCATCAGCGGACTAGCGGAAGACTCCTACAATGAGCAGTTCTTC.

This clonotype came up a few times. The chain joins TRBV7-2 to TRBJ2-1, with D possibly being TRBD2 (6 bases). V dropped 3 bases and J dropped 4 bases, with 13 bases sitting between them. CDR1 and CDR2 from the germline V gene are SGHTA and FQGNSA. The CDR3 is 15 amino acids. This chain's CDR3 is CASSFPAGPYNEQFF. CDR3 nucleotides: TGTGCCAGCAGCTTTCCGGCGGGGCCATACAATGAGCAGTTCTTC. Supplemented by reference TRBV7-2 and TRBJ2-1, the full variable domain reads GAGVSQSPSNKVTEKGKDVELRCDPISGHTALYWYRQSLGQGLEFLIYFQGNSAPDKSGLPSDRFSAERTGGSVSTLTIQRTQQEDSAVYLCASSFPAGPYNEQFFGPGTRLTVL.

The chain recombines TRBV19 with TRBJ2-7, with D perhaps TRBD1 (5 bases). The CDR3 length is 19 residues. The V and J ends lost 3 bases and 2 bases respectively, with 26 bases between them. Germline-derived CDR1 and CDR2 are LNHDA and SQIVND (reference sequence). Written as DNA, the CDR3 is TGTGCCAGTAGTATGTTTCGACAGTCTCTTTCCTATGGGGCCTACGAGCAGTACTTC. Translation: CASSMFRQSLSYGAYEQYF.

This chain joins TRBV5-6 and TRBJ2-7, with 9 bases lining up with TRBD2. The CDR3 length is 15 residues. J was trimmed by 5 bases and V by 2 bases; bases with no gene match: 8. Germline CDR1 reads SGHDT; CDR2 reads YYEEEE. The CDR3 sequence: CASSFMAGGPHEQYF. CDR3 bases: TGTGCCAGCAGCTTTATGGCGGGAGGGCCCCACGAGCAGTACTTC.

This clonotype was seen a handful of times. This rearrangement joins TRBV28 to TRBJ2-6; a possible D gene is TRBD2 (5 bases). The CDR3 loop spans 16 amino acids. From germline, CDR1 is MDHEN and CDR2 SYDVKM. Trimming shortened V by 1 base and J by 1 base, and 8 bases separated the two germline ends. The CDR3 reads CASSLYGESGANVLTF. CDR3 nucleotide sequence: TGTGCCAGCAGTTTATACGGGGAATCTGGGGCCAACGTCCTGACTTTC.

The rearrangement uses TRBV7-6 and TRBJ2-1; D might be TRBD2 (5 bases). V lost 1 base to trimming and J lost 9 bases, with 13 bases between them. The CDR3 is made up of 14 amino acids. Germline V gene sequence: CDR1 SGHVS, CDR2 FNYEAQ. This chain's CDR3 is CASSLDGDASEQFF. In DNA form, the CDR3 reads TGTGCCAGCAGCTTAGACGGGGATGCCAGTGAGCAGTTCTTC.

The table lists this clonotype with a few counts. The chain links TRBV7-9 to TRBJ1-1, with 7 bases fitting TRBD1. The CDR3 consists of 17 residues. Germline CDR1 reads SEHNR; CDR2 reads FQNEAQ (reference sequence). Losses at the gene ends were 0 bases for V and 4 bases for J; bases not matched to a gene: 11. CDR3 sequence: CASSLAAGGYGGTEAFF. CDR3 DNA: TGTGCCAGCAGCTTAGCGGCAGGGGGTTATGGGGGCACTGAAGCTTTCTTT.

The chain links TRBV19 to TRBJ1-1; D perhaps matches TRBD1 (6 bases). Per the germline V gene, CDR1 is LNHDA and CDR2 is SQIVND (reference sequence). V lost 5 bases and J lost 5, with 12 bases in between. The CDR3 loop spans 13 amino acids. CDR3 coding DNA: TGTGCCAGTAGTTCGGGGGCCGTTACTGAAGCTTTCTTT. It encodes CASSSGAVTEAFF.

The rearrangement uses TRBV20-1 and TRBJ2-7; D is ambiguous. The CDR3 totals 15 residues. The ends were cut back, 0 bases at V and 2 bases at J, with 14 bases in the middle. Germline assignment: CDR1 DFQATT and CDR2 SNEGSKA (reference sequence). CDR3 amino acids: CSAREAFIGTYEQYF. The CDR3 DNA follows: TGCAGTGCTAGAGAGGCCTTCATAGGAACCTACGAGCAGTACTTC.

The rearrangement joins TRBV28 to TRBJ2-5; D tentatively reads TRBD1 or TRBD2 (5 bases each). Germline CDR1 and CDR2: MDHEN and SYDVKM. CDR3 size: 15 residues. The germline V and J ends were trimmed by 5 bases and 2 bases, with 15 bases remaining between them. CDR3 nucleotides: TGTGCCAGCAGTCGGGTCCGGGACGGACAAGAGACCCAGTACTTC. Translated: CASSRVRDGQETQYF. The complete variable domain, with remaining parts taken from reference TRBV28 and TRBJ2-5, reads DVKVTQSSRYLVKRTGEKVFLECVQDMDHENMFWYRQDPGLGLRLIYFSYDVKMKEKGDIPEGYSVSREKKERFSLILESASTNQTSMYLCASSRVRDGQETQYFGPGTRLLVL.

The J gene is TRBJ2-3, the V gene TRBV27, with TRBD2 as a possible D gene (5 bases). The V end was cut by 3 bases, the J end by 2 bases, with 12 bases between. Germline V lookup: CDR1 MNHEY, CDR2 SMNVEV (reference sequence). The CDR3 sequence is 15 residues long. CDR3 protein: CASSFWGEVTDTQYF. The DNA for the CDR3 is TGTGCCAGCAGTTTTTGGGGAGAGGTCACAGATACGCAGTATTTT.

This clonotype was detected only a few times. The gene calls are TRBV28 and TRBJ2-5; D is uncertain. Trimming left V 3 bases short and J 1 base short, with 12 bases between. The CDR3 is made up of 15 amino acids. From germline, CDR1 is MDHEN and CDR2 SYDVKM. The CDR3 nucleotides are TGTGCCAGCAGTTTGAACCTACCGTCCCAAGAGACCCAGTACTTC. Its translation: CASSLNLPSQETQYF.

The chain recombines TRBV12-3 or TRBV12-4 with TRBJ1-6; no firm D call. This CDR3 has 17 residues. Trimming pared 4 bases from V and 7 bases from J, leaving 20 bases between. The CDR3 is CASSSQVRVLLNSPLHF. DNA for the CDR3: TGTGCCAGCAGTTCCCAAGTAAGGGTCCTCCTGAATTCACCCCTCCACTTT.

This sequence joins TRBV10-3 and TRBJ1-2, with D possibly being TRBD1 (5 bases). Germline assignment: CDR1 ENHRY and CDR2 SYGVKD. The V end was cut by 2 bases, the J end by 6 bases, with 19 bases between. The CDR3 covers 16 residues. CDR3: CAISEAVGKQGDGYTF. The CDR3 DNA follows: TGTGCCATCAGTGAGGCGGTGGGGAAGCAGGGTGATGGCTACACCTTC.

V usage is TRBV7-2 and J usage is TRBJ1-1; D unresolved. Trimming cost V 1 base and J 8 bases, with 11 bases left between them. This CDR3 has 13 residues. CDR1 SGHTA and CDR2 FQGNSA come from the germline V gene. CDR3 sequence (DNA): TGTGCCAGCAGCTTAGTAGCCCTCGGGGAAGCTTTCTTT. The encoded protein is CASSLVALGEAFF.